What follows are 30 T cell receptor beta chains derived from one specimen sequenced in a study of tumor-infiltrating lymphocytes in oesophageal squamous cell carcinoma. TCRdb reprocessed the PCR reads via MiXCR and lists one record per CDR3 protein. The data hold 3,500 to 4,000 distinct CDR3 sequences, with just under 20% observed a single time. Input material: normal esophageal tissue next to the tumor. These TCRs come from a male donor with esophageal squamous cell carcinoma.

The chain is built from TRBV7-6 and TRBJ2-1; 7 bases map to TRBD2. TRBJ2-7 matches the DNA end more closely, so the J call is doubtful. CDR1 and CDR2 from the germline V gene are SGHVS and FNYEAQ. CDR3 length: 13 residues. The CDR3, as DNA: TGTGCCAGCAGCTTGGGGGGAGGGTACGAGCAGTACTTC. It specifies CASSLGGGYEQYF.

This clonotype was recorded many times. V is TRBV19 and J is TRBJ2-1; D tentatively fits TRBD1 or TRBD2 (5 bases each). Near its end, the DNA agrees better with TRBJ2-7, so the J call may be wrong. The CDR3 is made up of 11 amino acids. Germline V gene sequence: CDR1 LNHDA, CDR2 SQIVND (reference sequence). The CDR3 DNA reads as TGTGCCAGTAGTAGAGGGGACGAGCAGTACTTC. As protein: CASSRGDEQYF.

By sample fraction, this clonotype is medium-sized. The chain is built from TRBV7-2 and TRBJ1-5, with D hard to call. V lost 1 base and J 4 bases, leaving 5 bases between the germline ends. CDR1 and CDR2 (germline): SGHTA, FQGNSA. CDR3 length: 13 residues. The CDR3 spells CASSLVWNQPQHF. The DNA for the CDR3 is TGTGCCAGCAGCTTAGTTTGGAATCAGCCCCAGCATTTT.

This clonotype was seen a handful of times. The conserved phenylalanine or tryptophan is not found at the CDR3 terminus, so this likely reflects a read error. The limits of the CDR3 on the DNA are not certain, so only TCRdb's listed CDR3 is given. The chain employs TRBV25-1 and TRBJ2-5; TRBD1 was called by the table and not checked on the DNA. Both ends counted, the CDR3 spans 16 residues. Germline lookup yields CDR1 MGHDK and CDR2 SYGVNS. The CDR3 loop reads CASSHSAGGYGYTFGS.

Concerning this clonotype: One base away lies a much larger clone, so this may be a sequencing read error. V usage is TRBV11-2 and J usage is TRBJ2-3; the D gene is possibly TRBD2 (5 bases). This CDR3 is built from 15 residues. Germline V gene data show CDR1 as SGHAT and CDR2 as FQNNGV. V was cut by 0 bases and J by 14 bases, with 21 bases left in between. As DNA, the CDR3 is TGTGCCAGCAGCTTAGACTCGACGAACACCGGGGAGCTGTATTTT. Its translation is CASSLDSTNTGELYF.

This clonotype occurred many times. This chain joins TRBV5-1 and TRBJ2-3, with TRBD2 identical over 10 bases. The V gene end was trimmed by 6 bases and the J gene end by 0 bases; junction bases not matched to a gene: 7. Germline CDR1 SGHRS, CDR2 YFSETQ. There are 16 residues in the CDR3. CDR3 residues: CASTSGGRASTDTQYF. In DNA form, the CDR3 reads TGCGCCAGCACTAGCGGGGGCCGTGCTAGCACAGATACGCAGTATTTT.

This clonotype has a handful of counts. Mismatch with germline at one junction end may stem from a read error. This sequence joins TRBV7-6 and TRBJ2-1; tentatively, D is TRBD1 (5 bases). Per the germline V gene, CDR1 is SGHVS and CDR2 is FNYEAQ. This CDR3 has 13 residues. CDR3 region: CASSVGLVNEQWF. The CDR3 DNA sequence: TGTGCCAGCAGCGTGGGGCTAGTTAATGAGCAGTGGTTC.

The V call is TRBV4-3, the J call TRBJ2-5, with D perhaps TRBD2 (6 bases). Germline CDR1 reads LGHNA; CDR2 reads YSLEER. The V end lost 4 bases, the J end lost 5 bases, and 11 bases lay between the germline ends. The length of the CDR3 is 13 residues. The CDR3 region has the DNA TGCGCCAGCAGCCGCACTAGCCAGGAGACCCAGTACTTC. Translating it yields CASSRTSQETQYF.

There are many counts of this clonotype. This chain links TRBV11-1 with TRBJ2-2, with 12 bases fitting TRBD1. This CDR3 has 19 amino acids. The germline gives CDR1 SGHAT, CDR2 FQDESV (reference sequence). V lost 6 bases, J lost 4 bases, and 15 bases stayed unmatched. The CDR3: CASRQHLGQGAISTGELFF. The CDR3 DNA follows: TGTGCCAGCAGGCAACATCTGGGACAGGGGGCGATTTCCACCGGGGAGCTGTTTTTT.

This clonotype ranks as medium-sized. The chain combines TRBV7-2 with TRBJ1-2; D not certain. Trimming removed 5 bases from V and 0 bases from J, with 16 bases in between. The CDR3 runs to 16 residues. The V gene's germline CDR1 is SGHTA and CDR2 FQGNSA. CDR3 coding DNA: TGTGCCAGCAGCCCCCGGGTGAGAGGGACTAACTATGGCTACACCTTC. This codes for CASSPRVRGTNYGYTF.

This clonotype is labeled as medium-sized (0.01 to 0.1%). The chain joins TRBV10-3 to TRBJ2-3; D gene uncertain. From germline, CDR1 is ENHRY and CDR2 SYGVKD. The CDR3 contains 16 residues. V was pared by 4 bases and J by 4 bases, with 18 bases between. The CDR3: CAISGDRLGVPDTQYF. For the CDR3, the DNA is TGTGCCATCAGTGGGGATAGGTTGGGTGTTCCAGATACGCAGTATTTT.

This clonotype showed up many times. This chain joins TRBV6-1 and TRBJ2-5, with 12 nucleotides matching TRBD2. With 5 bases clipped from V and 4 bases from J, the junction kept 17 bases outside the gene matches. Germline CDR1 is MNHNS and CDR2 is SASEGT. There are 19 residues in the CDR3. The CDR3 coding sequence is TGTGCCAGCAGTTCTCGGACTAGCGGGGCCTCGCTTTATCGAGAGACCCAGTACTTC. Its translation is CASSSRTSGASLYRETQYF.

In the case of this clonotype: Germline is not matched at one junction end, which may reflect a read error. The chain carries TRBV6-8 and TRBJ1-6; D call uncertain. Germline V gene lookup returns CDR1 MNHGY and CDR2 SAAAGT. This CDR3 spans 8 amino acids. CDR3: CASSYSRF. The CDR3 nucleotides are TGTGCCAGCAGTTACTCGCGGTTT.

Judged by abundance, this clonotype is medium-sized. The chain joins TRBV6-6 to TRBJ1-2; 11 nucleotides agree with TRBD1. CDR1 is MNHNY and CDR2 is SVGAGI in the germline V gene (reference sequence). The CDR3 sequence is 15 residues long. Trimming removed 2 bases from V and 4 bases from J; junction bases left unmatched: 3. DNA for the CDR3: TGTGCCAGCAGTTACAGGACAGGGGGCCCCTATGGCTACACCTTC. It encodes CASSYRTGGPYGYTF.

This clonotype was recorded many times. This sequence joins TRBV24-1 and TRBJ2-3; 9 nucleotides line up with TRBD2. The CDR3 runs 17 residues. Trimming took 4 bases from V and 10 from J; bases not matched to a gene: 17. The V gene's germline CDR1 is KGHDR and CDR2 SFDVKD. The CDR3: CATSDPVAGGDKGAQYF. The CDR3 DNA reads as TGTGCCACCAGTGACCCTGTGGCGGGGGGGGATAAGGGCGCGCAGTATTTT.

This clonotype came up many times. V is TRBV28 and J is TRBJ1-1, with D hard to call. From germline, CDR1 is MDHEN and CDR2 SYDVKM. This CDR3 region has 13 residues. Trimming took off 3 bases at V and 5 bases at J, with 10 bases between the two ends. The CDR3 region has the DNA TGTGCCAGCAGTTTTGTCCTCAGTACTGAAGCTTTCTTT. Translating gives CASSFVLSTEAFF.

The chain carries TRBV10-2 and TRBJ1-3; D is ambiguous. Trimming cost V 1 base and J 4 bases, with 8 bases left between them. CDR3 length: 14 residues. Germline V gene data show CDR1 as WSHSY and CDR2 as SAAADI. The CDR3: CASSEWSKGNTIYF. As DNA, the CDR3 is TGCGCCAGCAGTGAGTGGAGCAAGGGAAACACCATATATTTT.

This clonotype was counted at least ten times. The CDR3 nucleotides read TGTGCCAGCACGGCAGGGGTCCGCTCTGGGGCCAACGTCCTGACTTTC. It specifies CASTAGVRSGANVLTF. The chain links TRBV2 to TRBJ2-6, with a possible D match to TRBD1 (6 bases). The CDR3 length is 16 residues. Trimming removed 7 bases at V and 0 bases at J, with 13 bases between. The germline V gene encodes CDR1 SNHLY and CDR2 FYNNEI.

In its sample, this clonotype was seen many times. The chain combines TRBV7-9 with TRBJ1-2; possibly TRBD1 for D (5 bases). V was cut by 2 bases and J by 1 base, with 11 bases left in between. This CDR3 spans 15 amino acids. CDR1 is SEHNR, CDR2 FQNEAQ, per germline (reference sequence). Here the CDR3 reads CASSLRQTVNYGYTF. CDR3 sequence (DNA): TGTGCCAGCAGCTTAAGACAGACCGTTAACTATGGCTACACCTTC. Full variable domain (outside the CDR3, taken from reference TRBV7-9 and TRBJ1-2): DTGVSQNPRHKITKRGQNVTFRCDPISEHNRLYWYRQTLGQGPEFLTYFQNEAQLEKSRLLSDRFSAERPKGSFSTLEIQRTEQGDSAMYLCASSLRQTVNYGYTFGSGTRLTVV.

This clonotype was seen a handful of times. The CDR3 sequence is CASSPLEAVGEQYF. The CDR3 DNA reads TGTGCCAGTAGTCCTTTAGAGGCCGTCGGGGAGCAGTACTTC. The gene calls are TRBV19 and TRBJ2-1; no clear D. Near its end, the DNA agrees better with TRBJ2-7, so the J call may be wrong. The CDR3 spans 14 residues. The V gene's germline CDR1 is LNHDA and CDR2 SQIVND (reference sequence).

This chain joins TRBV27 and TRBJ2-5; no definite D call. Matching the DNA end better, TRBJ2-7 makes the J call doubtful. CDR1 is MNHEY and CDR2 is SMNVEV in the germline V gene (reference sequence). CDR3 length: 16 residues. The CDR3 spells CASSLSANWYSYEQYF. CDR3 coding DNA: TGTGCCAGCAGTTTATCTGCGAATTGGTACTCCTACGAGCAGTACTTC.

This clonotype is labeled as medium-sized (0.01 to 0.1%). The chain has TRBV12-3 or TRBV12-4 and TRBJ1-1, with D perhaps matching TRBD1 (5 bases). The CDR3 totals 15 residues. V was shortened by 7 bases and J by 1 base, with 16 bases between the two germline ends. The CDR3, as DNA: TGTGCCAGCAATCCCGCCGGGGGTGCGAACACTGAAGCTTTCTTT. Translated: CASNPAGGANTEAFF.

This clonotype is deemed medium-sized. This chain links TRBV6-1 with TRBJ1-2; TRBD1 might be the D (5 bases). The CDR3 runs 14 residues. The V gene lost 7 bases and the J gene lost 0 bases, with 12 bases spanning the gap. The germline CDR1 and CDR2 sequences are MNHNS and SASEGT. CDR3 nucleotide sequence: TGTGCCAGCACTCCGTCGACAGCTAACTATGGCTACACCTTC. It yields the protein CASTPSTANYGYTF.

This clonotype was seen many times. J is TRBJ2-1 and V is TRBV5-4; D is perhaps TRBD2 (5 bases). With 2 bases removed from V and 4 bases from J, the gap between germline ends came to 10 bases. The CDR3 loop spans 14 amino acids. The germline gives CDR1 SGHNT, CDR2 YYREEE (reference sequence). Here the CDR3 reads CASSFGREYNEQFF. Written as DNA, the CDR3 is TGTGCCAGCAGCTTCGGCCGGGAATACAATGAGCAGTTCTTC.

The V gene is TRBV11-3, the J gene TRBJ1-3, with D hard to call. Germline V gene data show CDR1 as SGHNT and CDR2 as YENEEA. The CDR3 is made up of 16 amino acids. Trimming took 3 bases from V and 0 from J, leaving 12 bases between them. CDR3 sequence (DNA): TGTGCCAGCAGCTTTTCCCCGTCCGTCTCTGGAAACACCATATATTTT. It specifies CASSFSPSVSGNTIYF.

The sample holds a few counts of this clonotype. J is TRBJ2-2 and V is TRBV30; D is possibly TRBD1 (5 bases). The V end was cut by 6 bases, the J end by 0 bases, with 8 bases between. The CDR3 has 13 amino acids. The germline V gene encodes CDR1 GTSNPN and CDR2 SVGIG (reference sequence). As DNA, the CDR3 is TGTGCCTGCGGACACTCGAACACCGGGGAGCTGTTTTTT. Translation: CACGHSNTGELFF.

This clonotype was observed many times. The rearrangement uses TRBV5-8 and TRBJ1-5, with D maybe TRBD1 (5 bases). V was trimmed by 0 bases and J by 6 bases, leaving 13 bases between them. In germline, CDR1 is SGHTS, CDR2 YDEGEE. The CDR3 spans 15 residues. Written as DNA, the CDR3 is TGTGCCAGCAGCTTGGCCGTGGCAGGGAGTCAGCCCCAGCATTTT. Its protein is CASSLAVAGSQPQHF.

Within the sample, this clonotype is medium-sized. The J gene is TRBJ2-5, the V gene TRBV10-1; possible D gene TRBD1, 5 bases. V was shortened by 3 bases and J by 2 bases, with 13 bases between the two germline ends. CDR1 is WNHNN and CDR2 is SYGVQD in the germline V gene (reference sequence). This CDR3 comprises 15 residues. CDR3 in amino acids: CASSEGVSRQETQYF. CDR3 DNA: TGCGCCAGCAGTGAAGGGGTCAGTAGACAAGAGACCCAGTACTTC.

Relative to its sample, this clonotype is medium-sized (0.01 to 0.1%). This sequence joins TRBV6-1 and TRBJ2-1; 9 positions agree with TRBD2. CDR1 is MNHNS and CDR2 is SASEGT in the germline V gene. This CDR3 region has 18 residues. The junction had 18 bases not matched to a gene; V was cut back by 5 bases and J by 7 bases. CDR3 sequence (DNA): TGTGCCAGCAGTTTATCCGCCACGGGACTAGCCTCAGCGAATGAGCAGTTCTTC. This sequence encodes CASSLSATGLASANEQFF.

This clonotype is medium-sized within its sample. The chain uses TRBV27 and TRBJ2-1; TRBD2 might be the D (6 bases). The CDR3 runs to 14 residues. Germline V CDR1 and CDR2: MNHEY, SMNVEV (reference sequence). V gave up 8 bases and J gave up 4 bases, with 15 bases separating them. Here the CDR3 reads CASGVLARYNEQFF. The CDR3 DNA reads TGTGCCAGCGGGGTACTAGCCCGGTACAATGAGCAGTTCTTC.